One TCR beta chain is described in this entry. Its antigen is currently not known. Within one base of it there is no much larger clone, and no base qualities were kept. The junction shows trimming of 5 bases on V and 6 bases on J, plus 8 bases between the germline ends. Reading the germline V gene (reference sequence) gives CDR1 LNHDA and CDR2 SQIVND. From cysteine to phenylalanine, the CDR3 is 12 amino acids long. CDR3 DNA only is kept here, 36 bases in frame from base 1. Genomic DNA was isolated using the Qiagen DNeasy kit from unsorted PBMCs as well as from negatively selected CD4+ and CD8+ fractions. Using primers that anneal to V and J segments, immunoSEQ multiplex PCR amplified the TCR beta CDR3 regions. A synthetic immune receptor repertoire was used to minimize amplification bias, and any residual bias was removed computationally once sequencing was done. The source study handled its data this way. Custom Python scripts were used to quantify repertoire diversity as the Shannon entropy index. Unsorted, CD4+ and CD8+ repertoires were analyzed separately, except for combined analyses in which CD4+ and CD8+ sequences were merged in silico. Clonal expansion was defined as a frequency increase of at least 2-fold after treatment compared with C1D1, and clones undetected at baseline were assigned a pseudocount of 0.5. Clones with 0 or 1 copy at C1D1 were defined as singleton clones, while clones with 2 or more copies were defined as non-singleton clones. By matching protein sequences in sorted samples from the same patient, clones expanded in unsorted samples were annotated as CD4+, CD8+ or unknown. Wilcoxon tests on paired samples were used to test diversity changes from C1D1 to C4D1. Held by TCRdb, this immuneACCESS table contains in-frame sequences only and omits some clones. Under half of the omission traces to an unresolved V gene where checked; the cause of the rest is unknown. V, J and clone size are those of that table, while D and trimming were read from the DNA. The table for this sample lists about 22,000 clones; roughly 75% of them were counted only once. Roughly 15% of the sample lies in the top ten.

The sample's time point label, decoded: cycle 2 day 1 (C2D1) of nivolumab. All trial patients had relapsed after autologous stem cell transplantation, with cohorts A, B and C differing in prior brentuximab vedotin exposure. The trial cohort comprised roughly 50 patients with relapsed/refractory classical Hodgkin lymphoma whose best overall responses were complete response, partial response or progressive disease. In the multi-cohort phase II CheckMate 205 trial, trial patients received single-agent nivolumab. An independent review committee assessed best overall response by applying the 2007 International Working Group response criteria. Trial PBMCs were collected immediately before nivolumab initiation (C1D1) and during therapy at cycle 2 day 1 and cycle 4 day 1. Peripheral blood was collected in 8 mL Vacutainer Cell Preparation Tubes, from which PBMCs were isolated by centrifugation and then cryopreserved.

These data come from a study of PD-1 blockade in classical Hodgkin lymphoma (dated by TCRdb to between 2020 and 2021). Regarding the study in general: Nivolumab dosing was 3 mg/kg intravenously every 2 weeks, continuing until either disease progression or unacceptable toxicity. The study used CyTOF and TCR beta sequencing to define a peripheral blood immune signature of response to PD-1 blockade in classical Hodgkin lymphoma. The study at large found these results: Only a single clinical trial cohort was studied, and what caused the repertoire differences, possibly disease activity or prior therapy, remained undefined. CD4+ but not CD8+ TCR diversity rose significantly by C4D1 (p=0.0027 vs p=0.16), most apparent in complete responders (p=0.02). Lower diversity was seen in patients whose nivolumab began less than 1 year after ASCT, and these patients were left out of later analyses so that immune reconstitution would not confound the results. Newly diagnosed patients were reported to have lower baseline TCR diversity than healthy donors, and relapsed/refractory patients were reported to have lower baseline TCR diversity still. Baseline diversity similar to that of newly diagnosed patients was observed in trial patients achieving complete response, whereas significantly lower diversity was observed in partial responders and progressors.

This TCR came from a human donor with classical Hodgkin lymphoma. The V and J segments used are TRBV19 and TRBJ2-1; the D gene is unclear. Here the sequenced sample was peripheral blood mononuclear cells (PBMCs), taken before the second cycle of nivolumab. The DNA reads TGTGCCAGTAGTTCCCCCCTCAATGAGCAGTTCTTC. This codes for CASSSPLNEQFF. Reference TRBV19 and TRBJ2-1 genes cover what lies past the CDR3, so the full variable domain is DGGITQSPKYLFRKEGQNVTLSCEQNLNHDAMYWYRQDPGQGLRLIYYSQIVNDFQKGDIAEGYSVSREKKESFPLTVTSAQKNPTAFYLCASSSPLNEQFFGPGTRLTVL.